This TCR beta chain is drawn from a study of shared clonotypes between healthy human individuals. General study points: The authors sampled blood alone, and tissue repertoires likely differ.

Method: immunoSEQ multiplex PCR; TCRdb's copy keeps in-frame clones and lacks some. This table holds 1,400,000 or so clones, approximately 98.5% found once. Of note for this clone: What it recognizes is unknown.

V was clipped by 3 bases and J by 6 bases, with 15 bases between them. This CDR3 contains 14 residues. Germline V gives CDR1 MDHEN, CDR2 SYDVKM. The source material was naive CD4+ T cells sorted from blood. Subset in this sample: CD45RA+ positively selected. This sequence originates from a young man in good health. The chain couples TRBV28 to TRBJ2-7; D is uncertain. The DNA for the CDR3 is TGTGCCAGCAGTTTTCTTGGACCCCTGAGCGAGCAGTACTTC. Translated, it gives CASSFLGPLSEQYF.